The 17 T cell receptor beta chains in this list originate from one sample, sequenced in a study of CD8+ T cells in alopecia areata. cDNA serving as the sequencing template came from extracted, reverse transcribed RNA. Libraries were prepared by immunoSEQ multiplex PCR; TCRdb keeps only in-frame clonotypes and omits some of them. The table has under 200,000 clones, less than 80% seen once. Treatment here: oral pan-JAK inhibitor, 5-10 mg twice daily. Specimen: CD4+ T cells sorted from blood, collected at week 24, from a patient treated with tofacitinib. The receptor source for this set is a human donor with alopecia areata.

Remarks on this clone: Within the sample, other DNA sequences also encode this same CDR3. V is TRBV29-1 and J is TRBJ2-3; D is possibly TRBD1 or TRBD2 (5 bases each). Between the trimmed V and J ends, which lost 4 bases and 6 bases, there was a span of 5 bases. The CDR3 contains 10 residues. CDR1 and CDR2 from the germline V gene are SQVTM and ANQGSEA. The CDR3 loop reads CSVGGDTQYF. For the CDR3, the DNA is TGCAGCGTTGGGGGGGATACGCAGTATTTT.

This clone occurred a few times. The rearrangement uses TRBV14 and TRBJ2-7; D is perhaps TRBD1 (5 bases). In germline, CDR1 is SGHDN, CDR2 FVKESK. The CDR3 has 14 residues. With 2 bases removed from V and 0 bases from J, the gap between germline ends came to 8 bases. The CDR3 protein is CASSQRQGSYEQYF. CDR3 bases: TGTGCCAGCAGCCAAAGGCAGGGCTCCTACGAGCAGTACTTC.

This sequence joins TRBV23-1 and TRBJ2-1, with 12 nucleotides matching TRBD2. TRBV23-1 is reported as an ORF; its role is uncertain. This CDR3 is built from 18 residues. J lost 1 base, V lost 0 bases, and 4 bases had no gene match. The CDR3 loop reads CASSQSVGLAGSYNEQFF. The CDR3, as DNA: TGCGCCAGCAGTCAATCCGTTGGACTAGCGGGGTCCTACAATGAGCAGTTCTTC.

V and J are TRBV9 and TRBJ1-5; D is ambiguous. The CDR3 spans 13 residues. The ends were cut back, 0 bases at V and 7 bases at J, with 8 bases in the middle. From germline, CDR1 is SGDLS and CDR2 YYNGEE. In DNA, the CDR3 is TGTGCCAGCAGCGTAGATGAGCTCCAGCCCCAGCATTTT. It codes for CASSVDELQPQHF.

This clone was observed a handful of times. V gene TRBV29-1 combines with J gene TRBJ2-2, with D perhaps matching TRBD1 (5 bases). The length of the CDR3 is 13 residues. V shed 7 bases and J shed 6 bases, with 15 bases lying between them. From germline, CDR1 is SQVTM and CDR2 ANQGSEA. The CDR3 spells CSAGPKGAGELFF. The CDR3 DNA follows: TGCAGCGCCGGCCCAAAAGGGGCCGGGGAGCTGTTTTTT.

This clone came up a few times. This chain joins TRBV30 and TRBJ2-2; possibly TRBD1 or TRBD2 for D (5 bases each). This CDR3 is built from 15 residues. Germline V gene data show CDR1 as GTSNPN and CDR2 as SVGIG (reference sequence). Trimming left V 0 bases short and J 6 bases short, with 14 bases between. CDR3 region: CAWSVGRAGAGELFF. The CDR3 region has the DNA TGTGCCTGGAGTGTGGGCAGGGCGGGTGCCGGGGAGCTGTTTTTT. The complete variable domain, with remaining parts taken from reference TRBV30 and TRBJ2-2, reads SQTIHQWPATLVQPVGSPLSLECTVEGTSNPNLYWYRQAAGRGLQLLFYSVGIGQISSEVPQNLSASRPQDRQFILSSKKLLLSDSGFYLCAWSVGRAGAGELFFGEGSRLTVL.

The CDR3 reads CASSPGFYEQYF. The CDR3 DNA sequence: TGTGCCAGCTCACCTGGATTCTACGAGCAGTACTTC. The chain employs TRBV18 and TRBJ2-7, with D uncertain. V dropped 3 bases and J dropped 3 bases, with 6 bases sitting between them. The CDR3 is made up of 12 amino acids. Germline V gives CDR1 KGHSH, CDR2 LQKENI.

The chain is built from TRBV30 and TRBJ1-5; D is unresolved. The germline V and J ends were trimmed by 2 bases and 2 bases, with 10 bases remaining between them. Per germline, CDR1 GTSNPN and CDR2 SVGIG (reference sequence). The CDR3 spans 14 residues. The CDR3 spells CAWSYGSGNQPQHF. The CDR3, as DNA: TGTGCCTGGAGTTATGGGAGCGGCAATCAGCCCCAGCATTTT.

The chain combines TRBV29-1 with TRBJ1-1; D is uncertain. Trimming removed 3 bases from V and 0 bases from J, with 8 bases in between. The CDR3 is 13 residues long. The germline gives CDR1 SQVTM, CDR2 ANQGSEA. CDR3 loop: CSVDRIMNTEAFF. In DNA, the CDR3 is TGCAGCGTTGATAGGATCATGAACACTGAAGCTTTCTTT.

V usage is TRBV29-1 and J usage is TRBJ2-7; D is undetermined. Germline values: CDR1 SQVTM, CDR2 ANQGSEA. Trimming took off 4 bases at V and 2 bases at J, with 12 bases between the two ends. The CDR3 is 13 residues long. The CDR3 sequence is CSVGTRGTYEQYF. The CDR3, as DNA: TGCAGCGTTGGCACAAGAGGCACCTACGAGCAGTACTTC.

The table lists this clone with a count of one. The CDR3 sequence: CASKGTGDTGYTF. CDR3 coding DNA: TGTGCCAGCAAAGGGACAGGGGATACAGGCTACACCTTC. This rearrangement joins TRBV5-6 to TRBJ1-2; 10 nucleotides match TRBD1. The length of the CDR3 is 13 residues. V shed 6 bases, J shed 8 bases, and the junction held 7 bases outside the gene matches. In germline, CDR1 is SGHDT, CDR2 YYEEEE.

The V call is TRBV7-2, the J call TRBJ1-1; possibly TRBD1 for D (6 bases). CDR1 SGHTA and CDR2 FQGNSA come from the germline V gene. Between the trimmed V and J ends, which lost 4 bases and 5 bases, there was a span of 14 bases. This CDR3 is 14 amino acids long. Here the CDR3 reads CASSSGHKVTEAFF. In DNA, the CDR3 is TGTGCCAGCAGCTCGGGACATAAAGTAACTGAAGCTTTCTTT.

The V and J genes are TRBV10-3 and TRBJ2-1; no firm D call. This CDR3 spans 11 amino acids. V dropped 8 bases and J dropped 9 bases, with 11 bases sitting between them. In germline, CDR1 is ENHRY, CDR2 SYGVKD. The CDR3 is CAIGYSGEQFF. CDR3 nucleotide sequence: TGTGCCATCGGCTACAGTGGTGAGCAGTTCTTC.

The sample holds a few counts of this clone. The chain is built from TRBV10-3 and TRBJ2-3; D not resolved. The CDR3 extends over 16 amino acids. The ends were cut back, 10 bases at V and 2 bases at J, with 22 bases in the middle. From germline, CDR1 is ENHRY and CDR2 SYGVKD. CDR3 loop: CASMEPRFGFTDTQYF. The DNA for the CDR3 is TGTGCCAGCATGGAGCCACGGTTTGGATTCACAGATACGCAGTATTTT.

The J gene is TRBJ2-3, the V gene TRBV4-2; the D is unclear. The length of the CDR3 is 15 residues. The V and J ends lost 0 bases and 4 bases respectively, with 11 bases between them. CDR1 is LGHNA and CDR2 is YNFKEQ in the germline V gene. CDR3 bases: TGTGCCAGCAGCCAAGAATGGGCCGGATCAGATACGCAGTATTTT. Encoded protein: CASSQEWAGSDTQYF.

This clone was seen at least ten times. The chain couples TRBV6-1 to TRBJ1-3; unclear D gene. The V end was cut by 8 bases, the J end by 0 bases, with 8 bases between. Germline values: CDR1 MNHNS, CDR2 SASEGT. There are 13 residues in the CDR3. The CDR3 is CASGYFSGNTIYF. The CDR3 bases are TGTGCCAGCGGATATTTCTCTGGAAACACCATATATTTT.

This clone occurred a few times. The V call is TRBV4-2, the J call TRBJ1-2; 7 bases fit TRBD1. Unmatched junction bases numbered 11, after V lost 0 bases and J lost 4 bases. The CDR3 contains 17 residues. Germline lookup yields CDR1 LGHNA and CDR2 YNFKEQ. The CDR3 DNA sequence: TGTGCCAGCAGCCAAGATCTGGGGCCGGACAGGCCCTATGGCTACACCTTC. Amino acid sequence: CASSQDLGPDRPYGYTF.